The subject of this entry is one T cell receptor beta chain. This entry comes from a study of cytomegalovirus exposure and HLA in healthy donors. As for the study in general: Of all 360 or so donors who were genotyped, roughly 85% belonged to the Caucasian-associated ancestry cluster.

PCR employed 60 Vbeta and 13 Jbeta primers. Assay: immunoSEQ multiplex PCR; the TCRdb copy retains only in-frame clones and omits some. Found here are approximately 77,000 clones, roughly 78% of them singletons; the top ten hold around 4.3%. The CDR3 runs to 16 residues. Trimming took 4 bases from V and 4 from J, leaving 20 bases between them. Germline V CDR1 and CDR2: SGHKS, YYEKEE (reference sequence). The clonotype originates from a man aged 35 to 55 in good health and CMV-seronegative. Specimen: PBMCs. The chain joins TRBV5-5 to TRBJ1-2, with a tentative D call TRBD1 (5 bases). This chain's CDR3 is CASSPLLLDNTYGYTF. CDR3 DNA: TGTGCCAGCAGCCCCTTACTCCTGGACAATACCTATGGCTACACCTTC.